This T cell receptor (beta chain) was captured in a study of blood T cell repertoires in COVID-19. Study in general: Specimens from acute and convalescent COVID-19 originated in the United States, Italy and Spain. T cells, B-cell-depleted T cells, or PBMCs provided the cDNA or gDNA that served as material.

The CDR3 consists of 15 residues. V lost 7 bases to trimming and J lost 3 bases, with 16 bases between them. Per the germline V gene, CDR1 is MDHEN and CDR2 is SYDVKM. In the original workflow: Estimated nucleated cell counts came from reference gene primer amplification. Using immunoSEQ multiplex PCR, the repertoire was profiled, and TCRdb retains in-frame clones only, with some absent. V, J and clone size are taken as reported in that table, and D and trimming were inferred from the DNA itself. The table shows roughly 230,000 clones, with over 70% occurring only once. The sample consisted of peripheral blood. The sequence was collected from a man aged 40-49 years with active or convalescent COVID-19. The rearrangement links TRBV28 to TRBJ1-5; D might be TRBD1 (6 bases). CDR3 nucleotide sequence: TGTGCCAGCACCCCCTTCGGACAGTTCAATCAGCCCCAGCATTTT. Protein product: CASTPFGQFNQPQHF.